This is a list of T cell receptor beta chains from one sample in a study of T cell repertoires in cytomegalovirus infection. These receptors have no known antigen. TCRdb reprocessed the reads with MiXCR, giving one entry per CDR3 protein. The sample lists 380,000 or so distinct CDR3 sequences, about 34% occurring once. Here the sequenced sample was cultured PBMCs, taken from culture after CMV antigen stimulation. The receptor set was obtained from a human donor in good health (CMV status not recorded). Some clones in this sample may be carry-over from other donors' samples. Both conserved end residues are part of each CDR3. The D gene is left open where the match is weak. Clone size appears in some rows only: once, few, many, or a class for an expanded clone.

TRBV6-2/TRBV6-3	-	-	TRBJ2-3	TGTGCCAGCAGTTACCCGCTAAAAACCGGGACCAATACGCAGTATTTT	CASSYPLKTGTNTQYF
TRBV12-3/TRBV12-4	-	TRBD1	TRBJ1-2	TGTGCCAGCAGTGAACAGGGGGCTGGCTACACCTTC	CASSEQGAGYTF
TRBV11-2	-	-	TRBJ2-5	TGTGCCAGCGGGTTTCAGGGGTTACAAGAGACCCAGTACTTC	CASGFQGLQETQYF
TRBV10-3	-	-	TRBJ2-1	TGTGCCATCAGTGAGTCACGGGCGGGCGGGACCAATGAGCAGTTCTTC	CAISESRAGGTNEQFF
TRBV5-1	-	TRBD2	TRBJ2-5	TGCGCCAGCAGCTTGGGTAGCGGGATCCAAGAGACCCAGTACTTC	CASSLGSGIQETQYF
TRBV7-2	few	-	TRBJ1-5	TGTGCCAGCAGCTTGGACAGTGCCGGGTTTCGACCCCAGCATTTT	CASSLDSAGFRPQHF
TRBV7-9	-	TRBD1	TRBJ1-5	TGTGCCAGCAGCTCCGGGACAGGGACCAACCAGCCCCAGCATTTT	CASSSGTGTNQPQHF
TRBV28	-	-	TRBJ2-7	TGTGCCAGCAGTTTATCAGCCGGGACCGGCTCCCGGGCAACCTACGAGCAGTACTTC	CASSLSAGTGSRATYEQYF
TRBV7-2	-	TRBD1	TRBJ1-4	TGTGCCAGCAGCTTAGGAGACAGGGGGTTTAATGAAAAACTGTTTTTT	CASSLGDRGFNEKLFF
TRBV5-1	few	TRBD2	TRBJ2-7	TGCGCCAGCAGCTCGTCGGGACTAGCGGTTTACGAGCAGTACTTC	CASSSSGLAVYEQYF
TRBV12-3/TRBV12-4	-	TRBD1	TRBJ1-2	TGTGCCAGCAGTTTACTCCCTCTTTGGGGGACAGGAACAGGGGGCTACAAAGCGGGCTACACCTTC	CASSLLPLWGTGTGGYKAGYTF
TRBV18	-	-	TRBJ2-5	TGTGCCAGCTCACGCTCGGGGCAAGAGACCCAGTACTTC	CASSRSGQETQYF
TRBV6-1	-	TRBD1	TRBJ1-4	TGTGCCAGCACGGGACAGTCTGCAACTAATGAAAAACTGTTTTTT	CASTGQSATNEKLFF
TRBV7-9	few	TRBD2	TRBJ2-1	TGTGCCAGCAGACCTAGCGGGAGAGACTACAATGAGCAGTTCTTC	CASRPSGRDYNEQFF
TRBV7-2	many	TRBD2	TRBJ2-3	TGTGCCAGCAGCTTTAGCGGGAGTTCAGATACGCAGTATTTT	CASSFSGSSDTQYF
TRBV7-2	-	-	TRBJ2-1	TGTGCCAGCAGCAAGCAGTTCTTC	CASSKQFF
TRBV4-2	-	TRBD1	TRBJ2-7	TGTGCCAGCAGCTCTGGACTCCAGGGGGCGTGGGACGAGCAGTACTTC	CASSSGLQGAWDEQYF
TRBV4-2	-	TRBD1	TRBJ2-7	TGTGCCAGCAGCCAAGATCTGATGGGGGGGACAGGGGGCTCCGAGCAGTACTTC	CASSQDLMGGTGGSEQYF
TRBV7-2	few	-	TRBJ2-1	TGTGCCAGCAGCTCGAGGCGAACCGCCAGCTACAATGAGCAGTTCTTC	CASSSRRTASYNEQFF
TRBV12-5	few	TRBD2	TRBJ2-7	TGTGCTAGTGGTTTCGGACTAGCCTACGAGCAGTACTTC	CASGFGLAYEQYF
TRBV12-3/TRBV12-4	-	-	TRBJ1-6	TGTGCCAGCAGTTTGGGTCTCCTTAATTCACCCCTCCACTTT	CASSLGLLNSPLHF
TRBV19	-	TRBD2	TRBJ2-1	TGTGCCAGTAGTATCTTGAACCCGGGACTAGCGGCCCTCAGCTCCTACAATGAGCAGTTCTTC	CASSILNPGLAALSSYNEQFF
TRBV19	few	TRBD1	TRBJ1-3	TGTGCCAGTAGTGTGCAGGGGGCGAAGGGAAACACCATATATTTT	CASSVQGAKGNTIYF
TRBV20-1	-	-	TRBJ2-3	TGCAGTGCTAGCCCGCGGACTCGCACAGATACGCAGTATTTT	CSASPRTRTDTQYF
TRBV7-2	many	-	TRBJ2-1	TGTGCCAGCAGCTTAGTTTTTGCGAGCAACAATGAGCAGTTCTTC	CASSLVFASNNEQFF
TRBV20-1	-	TRBD1	TRBJ2-3	TGCAGTGCTAGGAGGGGGCGAGGATTTCAGGCAGATACGCAGTATTTT	CSARRGRGFQADTQYF
TRBV20-1	-	-	TRBJ2-4	TGCAGTGCTAGAGGCCCGGGAGTGACCAACATTCAGTACTTC	CSARGPGVTNIQYF
TRBV7-2	few	-	TRBJ2-3	TGTGCCAGCAGCTTCGGTGGGAGCCGTGGCGATACGCAGTATTTT	CASSFGGSRGDTQYF
TRBV20-1	few	-	TRBJ2-7	TGCAGTGCTACTTCCACCGGGCAGTACTTC	CSATSTGQYF
TRBV6-5	-	TRBD1	TRBJ2-7	TGTGCCAGCAGTTACTCACCAGGGGGCTTGCAGTACTTC	CASSYSPGGLQYF
TRBV11-3	-	TRBD2	TRBJ2-5	TGTGCCAGCAGTCCCGCGGGGGGAACCCAAGAGACCCAGTACTTC	CASSPAGGTQETQYF
TRBV19	-	-	TRBJ2-6	TGTGCCAGTAGTACCCAGGAGAGCTCTGGGGCCAACGTCCTGACTTTC	CASSTQESSGANVLTF
TRBV6-5	-	-	TRBJ1-6	TGTGCCAGCAGTTACGGGGATCGCTCCGGACCCCTCCACTTT	CASSYGDRSGPLHF
TRBV7-2	-	TRBD1	TRBJ2-1	TGTGCCAGCAGCACCGGACAGGGCGGGTACAATGAGCAGTTCTTC	CASSTGQGGYNEQFF
TRBV12-3/TRBV12-4	many	-	TRBJ2-5	TGTGCCAGCAGTCTTATGGAGACCCAGTACTTC	CASSLMETQYF
TRBV4-1	few	TRBD1	TRBJ2-1	TGCGCCAGCAGCCGGGACAGGGAGAATTTCTACAATGAGCAGTTCTTC	CASSRDRENFYNEQFF
TRBV7-2	few	-	TRBJ1-2	TGTGCCAGCAGCCGTCCGGGGACTAACTATGGCTACACCTTC	CASSRPGTNYGYTF
TRBV7-9	-	TRBD2	TRBJ2-1	TGTGCCAGCAGTGATACTAGCGGGGGGTACAATGAGCAGTTCTTC	CASSDTSGGYNEQFF